This passage covers 5 T cell receptor beta chains from one sample sequenced in a study of T cells in Graves' hyperthyroidism and ophthalmopathy. Researchers amplified the TCR beta CDR3 regions from RNA transcripts. When the TCR CDR3 underwent first-round RT-PCR, the HTBI primer set was used. TCRdb re-called the multiplex PCR reads through MiXCR, storing one row per CDR3 protein. Of roughly 570,000 distinct CDR3 sequences in the sample, approximately 14% were seen once. The sample was blood. The receptors come from a woman younger than 45 with Graves' hyperthyroidism.

In this sample, this clonotype turned up a few times. The chain combines TRBV27 with TRBJ2-5, with D possibly called TRBD1 or TRBD2 (6 bases each). The germline V gene has CDR1 MNHEY and CDR2 SMNVEV (reference sequence). The CDR3 spans 17 residues. V lost 5 bases, J lost 0 bases, and 19 bases lay in between. The CDR3 DNA is TGTGCCAGCAGTCGGACAGAGGAGGGCCTATACCAAGAGACCCAGTACTTC. Protein sequence: CASSRTEEGLYQETQYF.

This chain connects TRBV27 to TRBJ2-7; 8 nucleotides line up with TRBD2. CDR3 length equals 13 residues. Losses at the gene ends were 5 bases for V and 2 bases for J; bases not matched to a gene: 2. Germline CDR1 is MNHEY and CDR2 is SMNVEV (reference sequence). Here the CDR3 reads CASSVAGPYEQYF. The DNA for the CDR3 is TGTGCCAGCAGTGTAGCGGGGCCCTACGAGCAGTACTTC.

This clonotype was found many times. V is TRBV3-1 and J is TRBJ2-5, with D maybe TRBD2 (5 bases). In germline, CDR1 is LGHDT, CDR2 YNNKEL (reference sequence). The CDR3 contains 13 residues. The V gene lost 4 bases and the J gene lost 7 bases, with 13 bases spanning the gap. CDR3 loop: CASSPTVEGTQYF. The CDR3 nucleotides are TGTGCCAGCAGCCCAACCGTCGAGGGGACCCAGTACTTC.

Regarding this clonotype: A single base separates this from a much larger clone, so it may be a read error. The genes are TRBV18 and TRBJ2-3; D perhaps matches TRBD2 (6 bases). Germline assignment: CDR1 KGHSH and CDR2 LQKENI. The CDR3 has 13 amino acids. The CDR3 DNA follows: TGTGCCGGCTCACCACCGGAGGGGGATACGCAGTATTTT. Its protein is CAGSPPEGDTQYF.

This clonotype has a count of ten or more. This chain links TRBV12-3 or TRBV12-4 with TRBJ2-1; a possible D gene is TRBD1 (6 bases). The CDR3 totals 14 residues. Trimming cost V 4 bases and J 4 bases, with 11 bases left between them. CDR3 sequence: CASSSTDRYNEQFF. DNA of the CDR3: TGTGCCAGCAGTTCAACGGACAGATACAATGAGCAGTTCTTC.